Following are 3 T cell receptor beta chains from one sample sequenced in a study of blood T cells in healthy people across ages. The second PCR ran roughly 7 to 12 cycles with a sample-barcoded 5' primer and J-beta primers. TCRdb re-called the 5' RACE reads through MiXCR, storing one row per CDR3 protein. The sample shows roughly 1.5 million distinct CDR3 sequences, 42% of them seen only once. The material sequenced was blood. The origin of the receptors is a young woman in good health.

The gene calls are TRBV5-8 and TRBJ1-4; 8 nucleotides align to TRBD1. The germline gives CDR1 SGHTS, CDR2 YDEGEE. This CDR3 comprises 15 residues. The ends lost 3 bases at V and 7 bases at J; junction bases unmatched: 8. The CDR3 loop is CASSSGQGRAEKLFF. DNA for the CDR3: TGTGCCAGCAGCTCCGGACAGGGACGGGCTGAAAAACTGTTTTTT.

The V gene is TRBV6-2 or TRBV6-3, the J gene TRBJ2-2; the match to TRBD2 covers 12 bases. V was pared by 2 bases and J by 1 base, with 8 bases of the junction left unmatched. This CDR3 is 19 amino acids long. Germline-derived CDR1 and CDR2 are MNHEY and SVGEGT. This CDR3 reads CASSYPFRLAGENTGELFF. CDR3 nucleotide sequence: TGTGCCAGCAGTTACCCTTTCCGACTAGCGGGGGAGAACACCGGGGAGCTGTTTTTT.

This sequence joins TRBV12-3 or TRBV12-4 and TRBJ2-7; TRBD1 might be the D (5 bases). The CDR3 is 15 residues long. The V end lost 1 base, the J end lost 0 bases, and 10 bases lay between the germline ends. Here the CDR3 DNA reads TGTGCCAGCAGTTTAGACCCAGGGCTCTCCTACGAGCAGTACTTC. Amino acids: CASSLDPGLSYEQYF.